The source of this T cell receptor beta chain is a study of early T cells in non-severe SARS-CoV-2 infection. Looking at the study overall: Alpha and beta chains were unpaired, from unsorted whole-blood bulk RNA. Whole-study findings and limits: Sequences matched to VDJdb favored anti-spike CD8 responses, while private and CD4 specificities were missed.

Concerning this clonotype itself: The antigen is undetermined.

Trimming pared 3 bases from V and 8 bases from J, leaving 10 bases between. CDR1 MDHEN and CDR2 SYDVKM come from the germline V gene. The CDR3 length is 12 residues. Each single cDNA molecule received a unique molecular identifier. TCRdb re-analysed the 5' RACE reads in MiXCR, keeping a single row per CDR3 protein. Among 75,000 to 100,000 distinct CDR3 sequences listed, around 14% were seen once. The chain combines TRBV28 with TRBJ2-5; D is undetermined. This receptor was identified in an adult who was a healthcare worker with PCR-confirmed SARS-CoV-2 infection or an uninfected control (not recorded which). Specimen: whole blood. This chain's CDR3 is CASSLARKTQYF. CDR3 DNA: TGTGCCAGCAGTTTGGCTAGAAAAACCCAGTACTTC. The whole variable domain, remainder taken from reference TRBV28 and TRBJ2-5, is DVKVTQSSRYLVKRTGEKVFLECVQDMDHENMFWYRQDPGLGLRLIYFSYDVKMKEKGDIPEGYSVSREKKERFSLILESASTNQTSMYLCASSLARKTQYFGPGTRLLVL.